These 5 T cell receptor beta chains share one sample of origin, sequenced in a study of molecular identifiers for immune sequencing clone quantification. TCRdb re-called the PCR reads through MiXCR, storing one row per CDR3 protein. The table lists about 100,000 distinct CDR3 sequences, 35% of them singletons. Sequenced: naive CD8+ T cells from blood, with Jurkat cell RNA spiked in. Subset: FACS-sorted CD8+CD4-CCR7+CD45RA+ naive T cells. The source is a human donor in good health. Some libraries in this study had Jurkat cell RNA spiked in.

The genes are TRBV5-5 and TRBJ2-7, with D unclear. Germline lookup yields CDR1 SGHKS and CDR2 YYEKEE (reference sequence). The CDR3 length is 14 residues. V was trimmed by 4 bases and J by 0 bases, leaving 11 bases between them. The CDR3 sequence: CASSPFSSSYEQYF. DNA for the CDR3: TGTGCCAGCAGCCCCTTTTCGAGCTCCTACGAGCAGTACTTC.

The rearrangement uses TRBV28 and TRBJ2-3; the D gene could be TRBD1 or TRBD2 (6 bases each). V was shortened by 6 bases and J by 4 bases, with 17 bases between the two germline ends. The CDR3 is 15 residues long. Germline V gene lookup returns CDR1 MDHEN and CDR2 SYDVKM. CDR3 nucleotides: TGTGCCAGCAGCACGGGGGCGGTGGCGTCAGATACGCAGTATTTT. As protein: CASSTGAVASDTQYF.

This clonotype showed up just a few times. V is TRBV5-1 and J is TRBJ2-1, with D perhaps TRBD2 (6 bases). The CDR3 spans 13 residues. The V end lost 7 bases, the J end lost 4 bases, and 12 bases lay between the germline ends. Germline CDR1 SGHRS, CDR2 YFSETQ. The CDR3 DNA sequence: TGCGCCAGCCGGGGGACTTCTTACAATGAGCAGTTCTTC. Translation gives CASRGTSYNEQFF.

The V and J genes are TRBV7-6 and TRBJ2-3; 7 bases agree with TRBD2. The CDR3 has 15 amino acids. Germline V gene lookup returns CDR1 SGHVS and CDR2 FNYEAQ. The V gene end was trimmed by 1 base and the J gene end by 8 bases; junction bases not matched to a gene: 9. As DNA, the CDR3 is TGTGCCAGCAGCTTAGATGGGGGATCGGGAGGTACGCAGTATTTT. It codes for CASSLDGGSGGTQYF.

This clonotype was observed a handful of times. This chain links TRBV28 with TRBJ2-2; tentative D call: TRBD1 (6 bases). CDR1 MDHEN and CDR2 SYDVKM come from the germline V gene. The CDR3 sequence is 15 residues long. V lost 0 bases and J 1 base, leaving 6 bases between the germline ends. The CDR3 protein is CASSLWTGNTGELFF. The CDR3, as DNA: TGTGCCAGCAGTTTATGGACAGGGAACACCGGGGAGCTGTTTTTT.